The clone carrying this T cell receptor beta chain showed up just a few times. Antigen: not known. The sample originates from a study of T cell repertoires in cytomegalovirus infection. General study findings and limits: Dominant in the ex vivo response were TCR beta clonotypes restricted by HLA-C and specific for CMV.

TCRdb reprocessed the reads via MiXCR and lists one record per CDR3 protein. This table holds approximately 910,000 distinct CDR3 sequences, around 32% found once. This receptor was obtained from a human donor in good health (CMV status not recorded). Some clones in this sample may be carry-over from other donors' samples. The sequenced sample was cultured CD8+ T cells from PBMCs, obtained from culture after CMV antigen stimulation.

The CDR3 sequence: CATNPGTIITDTQYF. The CDR3 DNA is TGCGCCACTAACCCGGGCACAATAATCACAGATACGCAGTATTTT. J is TRBJ2-3 and V is TRBV10-2; D ambiguous. The germline CDR1 and CDR2 sequences are WSHSY and SAAADI. Trimming took 10 bases from V and 2 from J, leaving 19 bases between them. The CDR3 totals 15 residues.